The 31 T cell receptor beta chains presented below share a single source sample, sequenced in a study of T-cell reconstitution after alpha-beta-depleted transplantation in children. The TCRbeta library was prepared with unique molecular identifiers. TCRdb analysed the PCR reads with MiXCR anew, one entry per CDR3 protein. The sample has nearly 350,000 distinct CDR3 sequences, roughly 15% seen once. The sequences come from PBMCs, mostly from graft donor cells, collected 360 days after TCRalphabeta/CD19-depleted stem cell transplant. All receptors derive from a male patient between 2 and 10 years old who had a stem cell transplant for acute lymphoblastic leukemia, so the T cells may come from the graft donor.

The DNA for the CDR3 is TGTGCCAGCAGTAGACAGGACCTTTATAGCAATCAGCCCCAGCATTTT. Encoded protein: CASSRQDLYSNQPQHF. The J gene is TRBJ1-5, the V gene TRBV28, with D tentatively TRBD1 (6 bases). Germline CDR1 and CDR2: MDHEN and SYDVKM. The CDR3 is made up of 16 amino acids. V lost 5 bases and J 0 bases, leaving 14 bases between the germline ends.

V is TRBV7-8 and J is TRBJ1-1, with 7 bases aligning to TRBD1. The CDR3 extends over 15 amino acids. Germline CDR1 SGHVS, CDR2 FQNEAQ. V lost 4 bases to trimming and J lost 6 bases; unmatched junction nucleotides: 11. DNA of the CDR3: TGTGCCAGCAGCTCCTTCGACAGGGCACATGCTGAAGCTTTCTTT. Translation: CASSSFDRAHAEAFF.

This clonotype was counted a single time. This chain connects TRBV6-5 to TRBJ1-5; 9 bases map to TRBD1. Per germline, CDR1 MNHEY and CDR2 SVGAGI. The J segment lost 7 bases and the V segment lost 5 bases, leaving 12 bases of the junction unmatched. This CDR3 has 16 amino acids. The chain's CDR3 is CASSLSGQGSGQPQHF. CDR3 nucleotide sequence: TGTGCCAGCAGTCTCTCGGGACAGGGATCAGGACAGCCCCAGCATTTT.

This clonotype was picked up many times. V usage is TRBV6-5 and J usage is TRBJ2-3; 10 positions agree with TRBD2. This CDR3 has 15 amino acids. CDR1 is MNHEY, CDR2 SVGAGI, per germline. Trimming at V came to 4 bases and at J to 3 bases, leaving 4 bases not matched to a gene. The CDR3 loop is CASSSPSGRTDTQYF. The CDR3 DNA sequence: TGTGCCAGCAGTTCCCCTAGCGGGAGAACAGATACGCAGTATTTT.

This clonotype was counted between two and nine times. The chain employs TRBV19 and TRBJ2-6, with D perhaps matching TRBD2 (6 bases). Germline assignment: CDR1 LNHDA and CDR2 SQIVND (reference sequence). The CDR3 has 17 amino acids. The V end was cut by 1 base, the J end by 2 bases, with 12 bases between. The CDR3 here is CASSIAAWEAGANVLTF. DNA for the CDR3: TGTGCCAGTAGTATAGCTGCATGGGAGGCTGGGGCCAACGTCCTGACTTTC.

The chain couples TRBV20-1 to TRBJ2-3; D is unresolved. CDR3 length: 14 amino acids. V was trimmed by 6 bases and J by 4 bases, leaving 17 bases between them. In germline, CDR1 is DFQATT, CDR2 SNEGSKA (reference sequence). The CDR3 bases are TGCAGTGCCGCTCCCGGAGTATATCCAGATACGCAGTATTTT. As protein: CSAAPGVYPDTQYF.

At least ten counts were recorded for this clonotype. The chain joins TRBV6-6 to TRBJ2-5, with D unresolved. The CDR3 sequence is 13 residues long. Trimming left V 8 bases short and J 3 bases short, with 13 bases between. Germline CDR1 reads MNHNY; CDR2 reads SVGAGI (reference sequence). The CDR3 nucleotides are TGTGCCAGCGCTCTAAGGCCAAAAGAGACCCAGTACTTC. This codes for CASALRPKETQYF.

This clonotype was found many times. This chain connects TRBV5-1 to TRBJ2-1; TRBD2 matches at 13 bases. Germline V gives CDR1 SGHRS, CDR2 YFSETQ. The CDR3 runs 16 residues. V shed 1 base, J shed 7 bases, and the junction held 5 bases outside the gene matches. CDR3 in DNA: TGCGCCAGCAGCTTGCCGGGACTAGCGGGAATAAATGAGCAGTTCTTC. The encoded protein is CASSLPGLAGINEQFF.

V is TRBV5-1 and J is TRBJ2-7, with D perhaps matching TRBD2 (5 bases). This CDR3 is 15 amino acids long. Germline values: CDR1 SGHRS, CDR2 YFSETQ. V dropped 0 bases and J dropped 0 bases, with 10 bases sitting between them. CDR3 DNA sequence: TGCGCCAGCAGCTTGGCATACGGGGACTCCTACGAGCAGTACTTC. It yields the protein CASSLAYGDSYEQYF.

In its sample, this clonotype was seen many times. V gene TRBV28 combines with J gene TRBJ2-2, with 9 positions matching TRBD2. V shed 3 bases and J 8 bases; nucleotides not matched to a gene: 7. Germline V gene lookup returns CDR1 MDHEN and CDR2 SYDVKM. The CDR3 length is 15 residues. The CDR3 region is CASSFRGLAGGELFF. CDR3 nucleotides: TGTGCCAGCAGTTTCAGGGGACTAGCCGGTGGGGAGCTGTTTTTT.

The chain employs TRBV11-1 and TRBJ2-2; 16 nucleotides align to TRBD2. The germline gives CDR1 SGHAT, CDR2 FQDESV (reference sequence). Trimming cost V 5 bases and J 4 bases; bases outside gene matches: 13. The CDR3 consists of 20 residues. The CDR3 DNA reads TGTGCCAGCAGCGCCTCCGGGACTAGCGGGAGGGCCCCGGGCACCGGGGAGCTGTTTTTT. Protein product: CASSASGTSGRAPGTGELFF.

This clonotype was found a few times. This rearrangement joins TRBV7-9 to TRBJ1-2; a weak D match, TRBD1 (6 bases). Germline loops: CDR1 SEHNR, CDR2 FQNEAQ (reference sequence). This CDR3 comprises 14 residues. The V end lost 3 bases, the J end lost 1 base, and 9 bases lay between the germline ends. CDR3 loop: CASSLTGLNYGYTF. The CDR3 coding sequence is TGTGCCAGCAGCTTGACAGGCCTTAACTATGGCTACACCTTC.

The sample holds a few counts of this clonotype. This rearrangement joins TRBV12-3 or TRBV12-4 to TRBJ2-2, with TRBD2 identical over 10 bases. Trimming took 4 bases from V and 7 from J; bases not matched to a gene: 3. This CDR3 is built from 14 residues. CDR3 protein: CASSWLAGDGELFF. CDR3 coding DNA: TGTGCCAGCAGTTGGCTAGCGGGAGACGGGGAGCTGTTTTTT.

This clonotype occurred a few times. The V gene is TRBV12-3 or TRBV12-4, the J gene TRBJ2-5, with no clear D. CDR3 length equals 13 residues. V was clipped by 3 bases and J by 5 bases, with 10 bases between them. The CDR3 region has the DNA TGTGCCAGCAGTTTCTCTCTCGGCGAGACCCAGTACTTC. This translates into CASSFSLGETQYF.

This clonotype has just a few counts. This sequence joins TRBV3-1 and TRBJ2-3, with D hard to call. Per the germline V gene, CDR1 is LGHDT and CDR2 is YNNKEL (reference sequence). The V end lost 1 base, the J end lost 4 bases, and 9 bases lay between the germline ends. The CDR3 is made up of 14 amino acids. The CDR3 sequence is CASSQVVLPDTQYF. The CDR3 bases are TGTGCCAGCAGCCAAGTGGTTTTGCCAGATACGCAGTATTTT.

The sample holds a few counts of this clonotype. The genes are TRBV4-1 and TRBJ1-4; 10 bases map to TRBD1. The trim removed 3 bases at V and 0 bases at J, leaving 1 base unmatched. CDR3 size: 16 residues. Germline V gene lookup returns CDR1 MGHRA and CDR2 YSYEKL. CDR3: CASSHGQGATNEKLFF. CDR3 nucleotide sequence: TGCGCCAGCAGCCACGGACAGGGGGCAACTAATGAAAAACTGTTTTTT.

The CDR3 DNA sequence: TGTGCCAGCAGCTCCAGTCCGAACACCGGGGAGCTGTTTTTT. Its protein product is CASSSSPNTGELFF. The chain has TRBV5-5 and TRBJ2-2; D ambiguous. The CDR3 has 14 amino acids. The V end was cut by 3 bases, the J end by 0 bases, with 6 bases between. Germline V gene data show CDR1 as SGHKS and CDR2 as YYEKEE (reference sequence).

In the case of this clonotype: A much larger clonotype is one base distant, so this may be a read error. The rearrangement joins TRBV27 to TRBJ1-5, with TRBD1 matching 10 bases. The J segment lost 2 bases and the V segment lost 2 bases, leaving 0 bases of the junction unmatched. The CDR3 runs 15 residues. Germline CDR1 is MNHEY and CDR2 is SMNVEV (reference sequence). The CDR3 protein is CASSLGTGGNQPQHF. The CDR3 nucleotides are TGTGCCAGCAGTTTAGGGACAGGGGGCAATCAGCCCCAGCATTTT.

This clonotype was seen only a few times. The V call is TRBV29-1, the J call TRBJ2-5, with D perhaps TRBD1 (6 bases). From germline, CDR1 is SQVTM and CDR2 ANQGSEA. The V end was cut by 2 bases, the J end by 2 bases, with 15 bases between. There are 15 residues in the CDR3. The CDR3: CSVELDRPGQETQYF. Here the CDR3 DNA reads TGCAGCGTTGAATTAGACAGGCCAGGGCAAGAGACCCAGTACTTC.

This rearrangement joins TRBV15 to TRBJ2-1; D is unclear. The CDR3 loop spans 18 amino acids. The germline V and J ends were trimmed by 0 bases and 4 bases, with 19 bases remaining between them. The germline CDR1 and CDR2 sequences are LNHNV and YYDKDF (reference sequence). The CDR3 is CATSRDLGSPHYYNEQFF. The CDR3 DNA sequence: TGTGCCACCAGCAGAGATCTGGGCTCCCCGCACTATTACAATGAGCAGTTCTTC.

The chain is built from TRBV14 and TRBJ1-5; possibly TRBD1 for D (5 bases). The CDR3 has 14 residues. Trimming left V 2 bases short and J 5 bases short, with 10 bases between. Per the germline V gene, CDR1 is SGHDN and CDR2 is FVKESK. This CDR3 reads CASSQPGLDQPQHF. For the CDR3, the DNA is TGTGCCAGCAGCCAACCAGGGCTCGATCAGCCCCAGCATTTT.

There are many counts of this clonotype. The rearrangement joins TRBV20-1 to TRBJ2-3; 9 nucleotides match TRBD2. The CDR3 covers 18 residues. The germline gives CDR1 DFQATT, CDR2 SNEGSKA (reference sequence). With 6 bases clipped from V and 1 base from J, the junction kept 17 bases outside the gene matches. DNA of the CDR3: TGCAGTGCCTGCGGGAGGGCCATTATCCATTTTGGCACAGATACGCAGTATTTT. It yields the protein CSACGRAIIHFGTDTQYF.

This clonotype was detected a few times. The chain links TRBV10-3 to TRBJ2-1, with TRBD2 identical over 7 bases. Germline CDR1 reads ENHRY; CDR2 reads SYGVKD. Trimming removed 7 bases from V and 3 bases from J; junction bases left unmatched: 3. The CDR3 runs to 13 residues. CDR3 amino acids: CAIMASGYNEQFF. The CDR3 nucleotides are TGTGCCATCATGGCTAGCGGCTACAATGAGCAGTTCTTC.

This clonotype was seen only a few times. The chain couples TRBV29-1 to TRBJ2-1; 8 bases align to TRBD2. The CDR3 is 12 residues long. Per the germline V gene, CDR1 is SQVTM and CDR2 is ANQGSEA. V gave up 5 bases and J gave up 10 bases; unmatched junction bases: 7. The CDR3 DNA reads TGCAGCGTTCGGGAGGGCCGGACGGAGCAGTTCTTC. Translation: CSVREGRTEQFF.

The genes are TRBV28 and TRBJ2-3; D gene uncertain. V lost 2 bases to trimming and J lost 4 bases, with 4 bases between them. Germline V gene lookup returns CDR1 MDHEN and CDR2 SYDVKM. The CDR3 contains 12 residues. This chain's CDR3 is CASSLMPDTQYF. The DNA for the CDR3 is TGTGCCAGCAGTTTAATGCCAGATACGCAGTATTTT. Drawing the rest from reference TRBV28 and TRBJ2-3, the complete variable domain is DVKVTQSSRYLVKRTGEKVFLECVQDMDHENMFWYRQDPGLGLRLIYFSYDVKMKEKGDIPEGYSVSREKKERFSLILESASTNQTSMYLCASSLMPDTQYFGPGTRLTVL.

This clonotype was seen only once. The chain uses TRBV20-1 and TRBJ2-7; 13 bases map to TRBD2. The V segment lost 0 bases and the J segment 9 bases; nucleotides outside the gene matches: 20. This CDR3 is built from 19 residues. CDR1 and CDR2 (germline): DFQATT, SNEGSKA (reference sequence). CDR3 bases: TGCAGTGCTAGAGATCATTGGTGGGGGACTAGCGGGGAGGCTGCGGGGCAGTACTTC. Its translation: CSARDHWWGTSGEAAGQYF.

The V and J genes are TRBV12-3 or TRBV12-4 and TRBJ2-3; unclear D gene. This CDR3 is built from 13 residues. V was cut by 4 bases and J by 2 bases, with 7 bases left in between. As DNA, the CDR3 is TGTGCCAGCAGTTCGGCAGACACAGATACGCAGTATTTT. Its translation is CASSSADTDTQYF.

This clonotype was seen more than once but under ten times. The V call is TRBV12-3 or TRBV12-4, the J call TRBJ2-2; the match to TRBD1 covers 7 bases. The CDR3 runs to 16 residues. With 5 bases clipped from V and 5 bases from J, the junction kept 11 bases outside the gene matches. In DNA form, the CDR3 reads TGTGCCAGCAGTCCAACCGGGACAGCGATGACCGGGGAGCTGTTTTTT. Its protein is CASSPTGTAMTGELFF.

This clonotype was counted only a few times. This chain links TRBV12-3 or TRBV12-4 with TRBJ2-1, with D hard to call. The V gene lost 7 bases and the J gene lost 6 bases, with 19 bases spanning the gap. The CDR3 runs to 15 residues. The CDR3 region has the DNA TGTGCCAGCACCCCTCAGGCCCATTGGGGCAATGAGCAGTTCTTC. Protein: CASTPQAHWGNEQFF.

The J gene is TRBJ2-1, the V gene TRBV10-3; D is ambiguous. The germline V gene encodes CDR1 ENHRY and CDR2 SYGVKD. Trimming shortened V by 6 bases and J by 7 bases, and 16 bases separated the two germline ends. CDR3 length equals 14 residues. The CDR3 DNA is TGTGCCATCAGAAAAGGAGTGAGTGGGAATGAGCAGTTCTTC. It codes for CAIRKGVSGNEQFF.

This clonotype showed up just a few times. The chain recombines TRBV7-9 with TRBJ2-1; no reliable D call. V lost 6 bases and J lost 3, with 18 bases in between. CDR3 length equals 16 residues. CDR1 SEHNR and CDR2 FQNEAQ come from the germline V gene (reference sequence). CDR3 sequence: CASSPLSAWGYNEQFF. Here the CDR3 DNA reads TGTGCCAGCAGTCCTCTCTCTGCTTGGGGCTACAATGAGCAGTTCTTC.